This T cell receptor (beta chain) was recorded in a study of blood T cells in healthy people across ages (dated by TCRdb to the mid-2010s). Context from the whole study: In model experiments, template switching captured roughly one uniquely barcoded TCR beta cDNA molecule for every two T cells. Age-related changes in TCR beta repertoire diversity were measured in the study by deep sequencing normalized with unique cDNA molecular identifiers. The donors were divided into four age groups: young (average around 16 years), middle-aged (approximately 41), aged (around 59) and long-lived (roughly 88). Donors of different ages were randomly distributed across sequencing lanes to avoid experimental bias. The study analyzed two additional independent replicas of 1 million unique cDNA reads from the same blood draw for two donors, one aged 18 to 30 and one aged 80 or older. The study at large found these results: A strong correlation was found between observed TCR beta diversity and the percentage of naive T cells measured by flow cytometry. As age increased, observed TCR beta diversity per million T cells dropped in a roughly linear way, and a significant reduction was already evident by age roughly 36. Bulk unsorted PBMC profiling prevented conclusive comparison of naive and antigen-experienced compartments. Estimates of total diversity based on one million sequenced T cells were regarded as lower bounds and as underestimates. Compared with the aged group, the long-lived group had more naive CD4+ T cells, fewer expanded clones and increased TCR diversity, suggesting age selection. Because donor CMV infection status was unknown, age-related changes in expanded clonotypes were potentially confounded.

The roughly 39 donors, aged roughly 6 to 95 years, were systemically healthy Caucasian individuals from Russia. Each donor gave ten milliliters of peripheral blood, collected into EDTA-treated Vacutainer tubes. Ficoll-Paque density-gradient centrifugation was used to isolate PBMCs, with at least 7 million obtained per sample. Trizol reagent was used to extract total RNA from PBMCs, with at least 5.5 micrograms per sample. The percentages of naive CD45RAhigh/CD27high T cells were determined by flow cytometry on a PBMC aliquot from every donor. Library preparation used 5' RACE. This sample was sequenced with an Illumina HiSeq 2500. The second PCR ran for about 7 to 11 cycles and used a J-beta primer mix along with a sample-barcoded 5' primer. A unique molecular identifier was introduced onto each TCR beta cDNA molecule by a template-switch 5' adaptor carrying 12 random nucleotides. Each sample yielded at least 2.5 million CDR3-containing paired-end reads. All of the RNA was converted into first-strand cDNA using the Mint cDNA synthesis kit, with a TRBC-specific oligonucleotide serving as the primer. Following uracil-DNA glycosylase treatment, a first 18-cycle PCR with universal primers M1SS and BC2_uni_R was performed on all cDNA. The paper's data handling went like this. Normalization of each sample was performed by random selection of 1 million high-quality reads, each carrying a distinct molecular identifier. Reads with shared molecular identifiers were discarded instead of being binned into consensus sequences. MiTCR, set to a Q25 quality threshold and the strictest error-elimination algorithm, was used for CDR3 identification, clonotype clustering and error correction. Lower-bound total TCR beta diversity was estimated with a nonparametric unseen species model using Euler transformation. TCRdb cleaned the public reads at Q25 with fastp, built clones with MiXCR and kept in-frame beta chains. Rows with a matching CDR3 protein are joined into one entry that keeps the most common DNA and genes. The V and J calls here are based on TCRdb, not the publication. For this sample there are 800,000 to 900,000 distinct CDR3 sequences; approximately 67% appear just once. About 27% of the sample comes from the top ten.

Per the germline V gene, MGHDK is the CDR1 and SYGVNS is the CDR2. Counted from cysteine to phenylalanine, this CDR3 has 13 amino acids. Here the CDR3 DNA is all that survives: 39 bases in frame from base 1. As regards this clonotype: The target of this receptor is not known. A read error may produce the germline difference seen at one junction end.

This TCR was recovered from a man aged 30 to 45 in good health. The V and J segments used are TRBV25-1 and TRBJ2-1; the D gene cannot be resolved reliably. What was sequenced was blood. CDR3 loop: CASSRSYPNGQFF. In nucleotides, the sequence is TGTGCCAGCAGTCGCAGTTACCCCAATGGGCAGTTCTTC.